The rows below give T cell receptor beta chains drawn from one sample of a study of CD8 T cells in Susac syndrome. TCRdb re-derived calls from the immunoSEQ multiplex PCR reads in MiXCR, one entry per CDR3 protein. The profile shows 25,000 to 30,000 distinct CDR3 sequences, about 93% of them singletons. Sequencing was done on a sample of CD8+ T cells from PBMCs. These receptors all stem from a human donor in good health. Each CDR3 is given with its conserved first and last residue. A D gene is named only where the DNA matches it firmly. Size is stated for part of the rows, as once, few or many counts, or as a class when the clone is expanded.

>TRBV9|NA|TRBJ1-2|NA
TGTGCCAGCAGCGTTGTGGGGATACCTTACGGTATCTATGGCTACACCTTC
CASSVVGIPYGIYGYTF
>TRBV21-1|NA|TRBJ2-5|NA
TGTGCCAGCAGCCGCACAGGTGTTGAAGAGACCCAGTACTTC
CASSRTGVEETQYF
>TRBV9|TRBD1|TRBJ1-2|NA
TGTGCCAGCAGCGGCACAGGGGTTCCCCTCTATGGCTACACCTTC
CASSGTGVPLYGYTF
>TRBV15|TRBD1|TRBJ2-5|once
TGTGCCACCAGCAGTGCCAGGGGGCGATTTCGAGAGACCCAGTACTTC
CATSSARGRFRETQYF
>TRBV11-2|TRBD2|TRBJ2-1|NA
TGTGCCAGCAGGGGACTAGCGGGGGGGCCATACAATGAGCAGTTCTTC
CASRGLAGGPYNEQFF
>TRBV27|TRBD1|TRBJ2-7|few
TGTGCCAGCAGTTTAAGTACAGGGGGGTACGAGCAGTACTTT
CASSLSTGGYEQYF
>TRBV2|NA|TRBJ1-5|NA
TGTGCCAGCAGCGCTACAGGGAAAGATCAGCCCCAGCATTTT
CASSATGKDQPQHF
>TRBV19|TRBD1|TRBJ1-1|NA
TGTGCCAGTAGTTACTCCTCCCGGGACAGGGGGAACACTGAAGCTTTCTTT
CASSYSSRDRGNTEAFF
>TRBV6-1|TRBD1|TRBJ1-5|NA
TGTGCCAGCAGTGAAATACAGGGGGGATATAGCAATCAGCCCCAGCATTTT
CASSEIQGGYSNQPQHF
>TRBV27|NA|TRBJ2-1|NA
TGTGCCAGCCTTTCTGCCGCAAATGAGCAGTTCTTC
CASLSAANEQFF
>TRBV5-1|TRBD2|TRBJ2-5|NA
TGCGCCAGCAGCTCCATACAGACTAGCTTAGAGACCCAGTACTTC
CASSSIQTSLETQYF
>TRBV9|NA|TRBJ1-3|NA
TGTGCCAGCAGTGTTACCTCGGGGTACGGAAACACCATATATTTT
CASSVTSGYGNTIYF
>TRBV10-2|TRBD1|TRBJ2-5|few
TGCGCCAGCAGCTCGGGACAGTTCCATCAGTACTTC
CASSSGQFHQYF
>TRBV3-1|NA|TRBJ2-2|NA
TGTGCCAGCAGCCAAGTGCTGAACACCGGGGAGCTGTTTTTT
CASSQVLNTGELFF
>TRBV2|NA|TRBJ2-7|NA
TGTGCCAGCAGTGCAGGCTCCGAGCAGTACTTC
CASSAGSEQYF
>TRBV5-1|TRBD1|TRBJ1-4|NA
TGCGCCAGCAGCTTGGACCGGGACAGTGAAAAACTGTTTTTT
CASSLDRDSEKLFF
>TRBV20-1|NA|TRBJ2-1|NA
TGCAGTGCTAGAGTAAGGGACTCCTTTAATGAGCAGTTCTTC
CSARVRDSFNEQFF
>TRBV7-6|NA|TRBJ1-4|NA
TGTGCCAGCAGCTTCGAAACAGGGTCTAATGAAAAACTGTTTTTT
CASSFETGSNEKLFF
>TRBV7-9|TRBD1|TRBJ2-7|NA
TGTGCCAGCAGCACCTCCCAGGGGGTGAGCTCCTACGAGCAGTACTTC
CASSTSQGVSSYEQYF
>TRBV29-1|NA|TRBJ2-3|NA
TGCAGCGTTGACAAGGGGCCTCGCACAGATACGCAGTATTTT
CSVDKGPRTDTQYF
>TRBV20-1|TRBD2|TRBJ2-7|NA
TGCAGTGCTAGAGATCAGGCGGGAGACTACGAGCAGTACTTC
CSARDQAGDYEQYF
>TRBV27|NA|TRBJ1-6|NA
TGTGCCAGCAGTTCCACAGGGTTCTCACCCCTCCACTTT
CASSSTGFSPLHF
>TRBV29-1|NA|TRBJ1-3|once
TGCAGCGTCGTAGACAGGCCGAGGGACACCATATATTTT
CSVVDRPRDTIYF
>TRBV7-2|NA|TRBJ1-1|NA
TGTGCCAGCAGCCGGGGGCGGGGCACTGAAGCTTTCTTT
CASSRGRGTEAFF
>TRBV14|NA|TRBJ1-1|NA
TGTGCCAGCAGCCAAGGAAGAAGAAGGTCGGCTGAAGCTTTCTTT
CASSQGRRRSAEAFF
>TRBV11-3|TRBD1|TRBJ2-3|NA
TGTGCCAGCAGTTCAGGACAGGGCGAAGATACGCAGTATTTT
CASSSGQGEDTQYF
>TRBV18|TRBD1|TRBJ1-4|NA
TGTGCCAGCTCACCACTGCACAGGGGCGATGAAAAACTGTTTTTT
CASSPLHRGDEKLFF
>TRBV27|TRBD2|TRBJ2-7|NA
TGTGCCAGCAGCCCGCGGGGGGGCGGATACGAGCAGTACTTC
CASSPRGGGYEQYF
>TRBV20-1|TRBD1|TRBJ2-7|NA
TGCAGTGCTAGAGATCCGTTTGGGGACAGGGGTTCCTACGAGCAGTACTTC
CSARDPFGDRGSYEQYF
>TRBV10-1|NA|TRBJ2-7|once
TGCGCCAGCAGTGGCTGGTCGCAACAGAGAAGGTCCTACGAGCAGTACTTC
CASSGWSQQRRSYEQYF
>TRBV7-2|NA|TRBJ2-7|NA
TGTGCCAGCCGGGACACCGGCTACGAGCAGTACTTC
CASRDTGYEQYF
>TRBV5-6|TRBD1|TRBJ1-3|NA
TGTGCCAGCAGCATGGACAGGGTAGCTGGAAACACCATATATTTT
CASSMDRVAGNTIYF